The clone carrying this T cell receptor (beta chain) was detected only once. The ends lost 7 bases at V and 7 bases at J; junction bases unmatched: 9. The CDR3 has 15 residues. Germline assignment: CDR1 SNHLY and CDR2 FYNNEI. The data were obtained in a study of blood T cell repertoires in COVID-19. Sequencing was performed with immunoSEQ multiplex PCR; in TCRdb, only in-frame clones are kept and a portion is missing. This table holds under 200,000 clones, approximately 83% found once. The chain has TRBV2 and TRBJ1-6, with 8 bases fitting TRBD1. The clonotype was recovered from a woman of 80 years or more with active or convalescent COVID-19. Sequenced input: peripheral blood. CDR3 amino acids: CASNNRGIGNSPLHF. The CDR3 DNA is TGTGCCAGCAACAACAGGGGGATCGGGAATTCACCCCTCCACTTT.